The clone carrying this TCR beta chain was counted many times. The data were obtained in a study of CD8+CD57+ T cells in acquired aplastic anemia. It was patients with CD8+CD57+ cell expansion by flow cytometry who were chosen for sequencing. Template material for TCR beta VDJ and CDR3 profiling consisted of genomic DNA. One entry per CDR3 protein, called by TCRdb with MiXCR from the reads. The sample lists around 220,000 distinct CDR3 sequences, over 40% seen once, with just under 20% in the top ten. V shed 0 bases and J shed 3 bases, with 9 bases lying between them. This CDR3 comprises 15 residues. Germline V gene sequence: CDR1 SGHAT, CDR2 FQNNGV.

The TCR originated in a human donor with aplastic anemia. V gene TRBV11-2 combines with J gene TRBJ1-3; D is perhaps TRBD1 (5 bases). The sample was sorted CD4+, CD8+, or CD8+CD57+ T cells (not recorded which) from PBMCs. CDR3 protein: CASSLEGQGGNTIYF. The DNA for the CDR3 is TGTGCCAGCAGCTTAGAGGGGCAAGGTGGAAACACCATATATTTT.